This T cell receptor (beta chain) is drawn from a study of T cell repertoires in cytomegalovirus infection. Background on the study: Peptides in the study included HLA-C-restricted and HLA-B-restricted CMV epitopes. Indicated by public TCR beta signatures were CMV infection and matching HLA type. Study-wide points: Ex vivo, HLA-C-restricted CMV-specific TCR beta clonotypes prevailed over the rest of the response. Individuals carrying CMV plus the relevant HLA were identified by cumulative frequency of public TCR beta families.

The CDR3 totals 19 residues. V trimming: 5 bases; J trimming: 10 bases; junction bases outside the gene matches: 22. Per the germline V gene, CDR1 is SEHNR and CDR2 is FQNEAQ (reference sequence). MiXCR was run by TCRdb on the reads, yielding one entry per CDR3 protein. This table holds about 310,000 distinct CDR3 sequences, 20% to 30% found once. This clonotype was counted at least ten times. Antigen: not known. The specimen was cultured PBMCs, collected from culture after CMV antigen stimulation. The chain joins TRBV7-9 to TRBJ2-1; 11 bases agree with TRBD2. The clonotype originates from a human donor in good health (CMV status not recorded). Some clones in this sample may be carry-over from other donors' samples. For the CDR3, the DNA is TGTGCCAGCAGCGGTGGACTAGCGGGCCTTCAGCCTTCCCGATGGGAGCAGTTCTTC. Protein product: CASSGGLAGLQPSRWEQFF.